This is a list of T cell receptor beta chains from one sample in a study of control samples from healthy donors and cancer patients. Data came from immunoSEQ multiplex PCR; TCRdb stores just in-frame clones and leaves some out. This sample has roughly 20,000 clones, with less than 90% found just once. Sequencing was done on a sample of PBMCs. Receptor source: a man between 60 and 75 years old with colorectal cancer. Both conserved end residues are part of each CDR3. Each record gives: V gene, J gene, D gene, CDR3 protein. A D gene is named only where the DNA matches it firmly.

v_gene: TRBV5-1; j_gene: TRBJ2-3; d_gene: TRBD2; CDR3aa: CASSRRDYQSTDTQYF
v_gene: TRBV7-8; j_gene: TRBJ2-7; d_gene: TRBD1; CDR3aa: CASSLGQGPTYEQYF
v_gene: TRBV2; j_gene: TRBJ2-7; d_gene: NA; CDR3aa: CASRIDQPSYEQYF
v_gene: TRBV18; j_gene: TRBJ1-3; d_gene: NA; CDR3aa: CASSPNPAGSGNTIYF
v_gene: TRBV5-1; j_gene: TRBJ1-5; d_gene: NA; CDR3aa: CASSFDGPGGQPQHF
v_gene: TRBV11-2; j_gene: TRBJ1-2; d_gene: TRBD1; CDR3aa: CASSGTELYGYTF
v_gene: TRBV3-1/TRBV3-2; j_gene: TRBJ2-1; d_gene: TRBD2; CDR3aa: CASSQGSGGAREQFF
v_gene: TRBV14; j_gene: TRBJ2-5; d_gene: NA; CDR3aa: CASSQLGFRVQETQYF
v_gene: TRBV6-5; j_gene: TRBJ2-3; d_gene: TRBD2; CDR3aa: CASSYSGVTDTQYF
v_gene: TRBV6-6; j_gene: TRBJ1-4; d_gene: NA; CDR3aa: CASSSRQNYEKLFF
v_gene: TRBV5-1; j_gene: TRBJ1-1; d_gene: NA; CDR3aa: CASCRTGENTEAFF
v_gene: TRBV12-3/TRBV12-4; j_gene: TRBJ2-1; d_gene: TRBD2; CDR3aa: CATRLAGFNEQFF
v_gene: TRBV2; j_gene: TRBJ1-6; d_gene: NA; CDR3aa: CAGGSSYNSPLHF
v_gene: TRBV18; j_gene: TRBJ1-3; d_gene: NA; CDR3aa: CASSPATVENTIYF
v_gene: TRBV30; j_gene: TRBJ2-7; d_gene: NA; CDR3aa: CAWSGTKGGYEQYF
v_gene: TRBV2; j_gene: TRBJ2-1; d_gene: NA; CDR3aa: CASSEWGGLSYNEQFF
v_gene: TRBV27; j_gene: TRBJ2-1; d_gene: TRBD2; CDR3aa: CASSFSSGGPDEQFF
v_gene: TRBV9; j_gene: TRBJ2-5; d_gene: NA; CDR3aa: CASSVGQETQYF
v_gene: TRBV7-2; j_gene: TRBJ2-3; d_gene: TRBD2; CDR3aa: CASSFLAGVTDTQYF
v_gene: TRBV15; j_gene: TRBJ2-7; d_gene: TRBD1; CDR3aa: CATSRTGATGSYEQYF
v_gene: TRBV24-1; j_gene: TRBJ1-1; d_gene: TRBD1; CDR3aa: CATRGQRDTEAFF
v_gene: TRBV14; j_gene: TRBJ2-7; d_gene: NA; CDR3aa: CASSQDYRDSYEQYF
v_gene: TRBV2; j_gene: TRBJ1-1; d_gene: TRBD1; CDR3aa: CASSEGTGVFFEAFF
v_gene: TRBV18; j_gene: TRBJ1-2; d_gene: TRBD1; CDR3aa: CASSAGQGIYGYTF
v_gene: TRBV19; j_gene: TRBJ1-3; d_gene: NA; CDR3aa: CASSIGRGNTIYF
v_gene: TRBV5-5; j_gene: TRBJ2-1; d_gene: NA; CDR3aa: CASYKGGAYSEQFF
v_gene: TRBV27; j_gene: TRBJ1-1; d_gene: TRBD1; CDR3aa: CASSFGDRVVAFF
v_gene: TRBV18; j_gene: TRBJ2-3; d_gene: NA; CDR3aa: CASSPDGNTQYF